This T cell receptor (beta chain) originates from a study of cytomegalovirus exposure and HLA in healthy donors. Study observations and caveats: A missense DCLRE1C variant was associated with V- and J-gene trimming of TCR beta chains in a later analysis, and an independent cohort replicated the association. Most observed TCR sequences were rare, whereas some public TCRs were detected in many donors.

CDR1 is MDHEN, CDR2 SYDVKM, per germline. This CDR3 is 14 amino acids long. Trimming removed 5 bases from V and 4 bases from J, with 15 bases in between. The PCR used 60 Vbeta and 13 Jbeta primers. Assay used: immunoSEQ multiplex PCR; TCRdb lists only in-frame clones, some missing. The table shows over 150,000 clones, with roughly 80% occurring only once. About this clone: Its specificity is not known.

The sequenced sample was PBMCs. The chain is built from TRBV28 and TRBJ2-7, with D tentatively TRBD1 (6 bases). The receptor's source is a male donor in good health and CMV-seronegative. This chain's CDR3 is CASSRPGTMYEQYF. The CDR3 coding sequence is TGTGCCAGCAGTCGCCCCGGGACAATGTACGAGCAGTACTTC.